This record looks at one TCR beta chain sequence and its context. In the study's own analysis: For nucleated cells, counts were estimated from reference gene primer amplification. The method was immunoSEQ multiplex PCR; TCRdb's version includes in-frame clones alone and lacks a portion of them. The DNA was the basis for D and trimming; V, J and clone size are from that table. The sample contains hundreds of thousands of clones, 86% of which appear only once. The data are from a study of blood T cell repertoires in COVID-19. Study-wide background: Specimens from acute and convalescent COVID-19 originated in the United States, Italy and Spain. PBMCs, B-cell-depleted T cells, or T cells were the source of the cDNA or gDNA that made up the material.

Germline trimming cut 0 bases from V and 6 bases from J; bases unmatched to any gene: 13. CDR1 and CDR2 (germline): SGHNT, YENEEA. The CDR3 contains 18 residues. Sequencing used peripheral blood. This chain links TRBV11-3 with TRBJ2-1; 8 nucleotides align to TRBD2. This TCR came from a woman aged 25 to 39 with active or convalescent COVID-19. The CDR3 DNA reads TGTGCCAGCAGCTTAGATAGCGGGATGGTCGGACGGAGCAATGAGCAGTTCTTC. Protein: CASSLDSGMVGRSNEQFF.